This T cell receptor (beta chain) was captured by sequencing in a study of OX40 agonist ivuxolimab in advanced cancers. Study-level background: The dose-escalation group included hepatocellular carcinoma, melanoma, renal cell carcinoma and head and neck cancer.

The CDR3 totals 14 residues. Germline CDR1 SEHNR, CDR2 FQNEAQ (reference sequence). With 5 bases clipped from V and 1 base from J, the junction kept 3 bases outside the gene matches. Data came from immunoSEQ multiplex PCR; TCRdb stores just in-frame clones and leaves some out. The sample lists about 110,000 clones, 80% to 95% occurring once. In the case of this clone: Within the sample, other DNA sequences also encode this same CDR3.

The sequence came from an adult with an advanced solid tumor such as melanoma, head and neck, liver or kidney cancer. This specimen consisted of CD4+ or CD8+ T cells sorted from blood, obtained in a trial of the OX40 agonist ivuxolimab. The chain combines TRBV7-9 with TRBJ1-2; 8 bases fit TRBD1. The CDR3 region is CASSLGQGNYGYTF. CDR3 DNA: TGTGCCAGCAGCCTAGGACAGGGTAACTATGGCTACACCTTC.